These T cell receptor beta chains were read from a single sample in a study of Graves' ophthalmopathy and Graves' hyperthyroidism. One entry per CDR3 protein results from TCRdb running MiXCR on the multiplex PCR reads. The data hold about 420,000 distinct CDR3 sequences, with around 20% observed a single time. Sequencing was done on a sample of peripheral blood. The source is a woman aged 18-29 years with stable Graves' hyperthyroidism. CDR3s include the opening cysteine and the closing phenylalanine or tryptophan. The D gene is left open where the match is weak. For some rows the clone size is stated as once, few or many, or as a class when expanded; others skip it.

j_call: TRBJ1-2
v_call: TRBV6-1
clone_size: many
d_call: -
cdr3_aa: CASSDIGDPGYGYTF
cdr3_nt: TGTGCCAGCAGTGATATCGGCGACCCTGGCTATGGCTACACCTTC

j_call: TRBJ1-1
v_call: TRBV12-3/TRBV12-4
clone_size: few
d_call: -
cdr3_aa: CASSSEPETSAFF
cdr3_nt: TGTGCCAGCAGTTCGGAACCAGAGACTTCAGCTTTCTTT

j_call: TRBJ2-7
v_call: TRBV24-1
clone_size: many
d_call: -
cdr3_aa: CATSDETVPYEQYF
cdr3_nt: TGTGCCACCAGTGACGAGACGGTTCCCTACGAGCAGTACTTC

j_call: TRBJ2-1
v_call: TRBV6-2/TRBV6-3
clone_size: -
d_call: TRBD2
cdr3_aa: CASSPFRGGDNEQFF
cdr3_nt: TGTGCCAGCAGTCCCTTTCGGGGGGGGGACAATGAGCAGTTCTTC

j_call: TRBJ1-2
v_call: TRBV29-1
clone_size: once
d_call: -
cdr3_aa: CSVEVEANHGYTF
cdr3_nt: TGCAGCGTTGAGGTAGAAGCTAACCATGGCTACACCTTC

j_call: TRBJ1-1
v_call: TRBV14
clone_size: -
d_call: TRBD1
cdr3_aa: CASSPYIPGQKIMNTEAFF
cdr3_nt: TGTGCCAGCAGCCCATATATCCCGGGACAGAAAATCATGAACACTGAAGCTTTCTTT

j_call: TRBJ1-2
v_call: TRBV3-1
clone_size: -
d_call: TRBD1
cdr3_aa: CASSLPGQGNYGYTF
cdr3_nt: TGTGCCAGCAGCCTCCCCGGACAGGGAAACTATGGCTACACCTTC

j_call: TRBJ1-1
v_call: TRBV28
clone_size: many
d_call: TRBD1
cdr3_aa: CASIKQGWAEAFF
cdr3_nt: TGTGCCAGCATAAAACAGGGGTGGGCTGAAGCTTTCTTT

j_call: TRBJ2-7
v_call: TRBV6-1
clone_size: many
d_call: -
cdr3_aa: CASTPRGKSYEQYF
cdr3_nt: TGTGCCAGCACCCCCCGGGGAAAATCCTACGAGCAGTACTTC

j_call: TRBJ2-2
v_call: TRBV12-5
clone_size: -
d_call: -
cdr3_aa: CASGLWTDPNTGELFF
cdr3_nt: TGTGCTAGTGGTTTGTGGACAGATCCTAACACCGGGGAGCTGTTTTTT

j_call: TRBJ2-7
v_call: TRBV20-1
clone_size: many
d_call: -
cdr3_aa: CSARDGNPIYEQYF
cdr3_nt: TGCAGTGCTAGAGACGGTAATCCCATATACGAGCAGTACTTC

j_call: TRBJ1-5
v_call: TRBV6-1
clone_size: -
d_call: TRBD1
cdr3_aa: CASSGQGGFNNQPQHF
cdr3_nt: TGTGCCAGCAGTGGACAGGGAGGGTTCAATAATCAGCCCCAGCATTTT

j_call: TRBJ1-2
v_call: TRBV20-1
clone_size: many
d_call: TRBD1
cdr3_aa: CSAREDRGPGGYTF
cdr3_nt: TGCAGTGCTAGAGAGGACAGGGGGCCTGGCGGCTACACCTTC

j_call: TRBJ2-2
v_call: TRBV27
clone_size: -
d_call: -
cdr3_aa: CASSLQDSPVAGELFF
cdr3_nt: TGTGCCAGCAGTTTGCAGGACAGCCCTGTGGCCGGGGAGCTGTTTTTT

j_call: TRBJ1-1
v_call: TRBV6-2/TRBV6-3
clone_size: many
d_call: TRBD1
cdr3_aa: CASSSDRGEAFF
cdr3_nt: TGTGCCAGCAGTTCCGACAGGGGAGAAGCTTTCTTT

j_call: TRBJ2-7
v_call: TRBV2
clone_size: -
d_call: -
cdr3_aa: CASSEGPPFEQYF
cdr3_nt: TGTGCCAGCAGTGAAGGGCCTCCATTCGAGCAGTACTTC

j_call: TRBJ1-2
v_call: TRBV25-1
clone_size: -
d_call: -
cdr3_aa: CASSGGLTTYGYTF
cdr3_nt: TGTGCCAGCAGTGGGGGGCTAACTACGTATGGCTACACCTTC

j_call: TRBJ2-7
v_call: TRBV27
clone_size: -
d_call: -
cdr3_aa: CASSLSPQLSGEQYF
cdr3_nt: TGTGCCAGCAGTTTATCACCACAGCTGTCCGGGGAGCAGTACTTC

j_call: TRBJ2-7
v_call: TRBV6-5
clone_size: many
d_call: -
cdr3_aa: CASSYPDVEVSYEQYF
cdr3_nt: TGTGCCAGCAGTTATCCGGACGTAGAGGTGTCCTACGAGCAGTACTTC

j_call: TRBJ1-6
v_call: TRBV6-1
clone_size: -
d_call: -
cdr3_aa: CASKGFAGAYNSPLHF
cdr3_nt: TGTGCCAGCAAAGGATTTGCAGGGGCTTATAATTCACCCCTCCACTTT

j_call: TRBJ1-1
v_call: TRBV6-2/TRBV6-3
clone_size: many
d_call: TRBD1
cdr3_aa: CASSYQGQGALSEAFF
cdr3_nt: TGTGCCAGCAGTTACCAGGGACAGGGGGCGTTGTCTGAAGCTTTCTTT

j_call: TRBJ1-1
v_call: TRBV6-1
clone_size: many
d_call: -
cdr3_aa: CASSTSGGTEAFF
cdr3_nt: TGTGCCAGCAGCACCTCGGGGGGCACTGAAGCTTTCTTT

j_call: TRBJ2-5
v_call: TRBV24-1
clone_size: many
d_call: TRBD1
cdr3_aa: CATRRTGTETQYF
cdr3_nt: TGTGCCACCAGAAGGACAGGGACAGAGACCCAGTACTTC

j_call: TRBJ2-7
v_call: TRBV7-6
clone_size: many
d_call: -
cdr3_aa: CASSSTEYEQYF
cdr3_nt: TGTGCCAGCAGCTCGACGGAATACGAGCAGTACTTC

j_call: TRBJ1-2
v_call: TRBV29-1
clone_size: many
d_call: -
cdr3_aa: CSVEVSYGYTF
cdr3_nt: TGCAGCGTTGAAGTGAGCTATGGCTACACCTTC

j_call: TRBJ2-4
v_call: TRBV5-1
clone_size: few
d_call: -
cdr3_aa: CASSLVAGFTKNIQYF
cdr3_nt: TGCGCCAGCAGCTTGGTTGCGGGTTTCACCAAAAACATTCAGTACTTC

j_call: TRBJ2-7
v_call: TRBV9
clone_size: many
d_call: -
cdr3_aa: CASSVGSSGVDYEQYF
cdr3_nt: TGTGCCAGCAGCGTAGGGAGTAGCGGAGTAGACTACGAGCAGTACTTC

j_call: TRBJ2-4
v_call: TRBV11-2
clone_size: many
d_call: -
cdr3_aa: CASSLQGHILAKNIQYF
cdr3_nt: TGTGCCAGCAGCCTGCAGGGGCACATACTAGCCAAAAACATTCAGTACTTC

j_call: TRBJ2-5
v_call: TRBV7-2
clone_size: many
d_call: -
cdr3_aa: CASSLRTGVGGETQYF
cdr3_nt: TGTGCCAGCAGCTTAAGGACAGGAGTGGGGGGAGAGACCCAGTACTTC

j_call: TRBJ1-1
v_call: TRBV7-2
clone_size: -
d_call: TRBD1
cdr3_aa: CASSGPGQGINMNTEAFF
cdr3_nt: TGTGCCAGCAGTGGACCGGGACAGGGGATTAACATGAACACTGAAGCTTTCTTT

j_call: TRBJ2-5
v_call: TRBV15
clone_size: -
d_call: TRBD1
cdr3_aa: CATSNRDRGEETQYF
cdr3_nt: TGTGCCACCAGCAACCGGGACAGGGGAGAAGAGACCCAGTACTTC

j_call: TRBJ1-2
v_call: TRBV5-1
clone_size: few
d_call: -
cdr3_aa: CASSWGQGTNQDTF
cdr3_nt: -

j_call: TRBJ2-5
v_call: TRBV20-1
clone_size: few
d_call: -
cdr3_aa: CSARTGEGRETQYF
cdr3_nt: TGCAGTGCTAGAACGGGTGAGGGCCGAGAGACCCAGTACTTT

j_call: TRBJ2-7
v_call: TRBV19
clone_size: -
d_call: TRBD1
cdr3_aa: CASSITGGESYEQYF
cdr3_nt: TGTGCCAGTAGTATTACAGGGGGCGAATCCTACGAGCAGTACTTC

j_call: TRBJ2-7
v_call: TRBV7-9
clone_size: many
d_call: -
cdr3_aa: CASSLGTRTYEQYF
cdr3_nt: TGTGCCAGCAGCTTAGGGACACGCACCTACGAGCAGTACTTC

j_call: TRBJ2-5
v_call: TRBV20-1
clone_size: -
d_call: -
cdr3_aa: CSALFGQTEETQYF
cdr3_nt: TGCAGTGCTCTATTTGGCCAAACGGAAGAGACCCAGTACTTC

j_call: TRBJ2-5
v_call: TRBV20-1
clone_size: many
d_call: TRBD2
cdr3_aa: CSAETGLAGPKQETQYF
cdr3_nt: TGCAGTGCTGAGACGGGACTAGCGGGACCCAAACAAGAGACCCAGTACTTC

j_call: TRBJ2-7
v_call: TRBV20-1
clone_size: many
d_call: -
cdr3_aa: CSAGPGPYEQYF
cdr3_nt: TGCAGTGCCGGACCCGGCCCCTACGAGCAGTACTTC

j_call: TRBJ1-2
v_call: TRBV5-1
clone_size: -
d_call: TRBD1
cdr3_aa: CASSPPGQGPTNYGYTF
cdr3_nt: TGCGCCAGCAGCCCTCCGGGACAGGGACCGACAAACTATGGCTACACCTTC

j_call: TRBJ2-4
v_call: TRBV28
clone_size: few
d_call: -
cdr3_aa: CASSFWDTLNIQYF
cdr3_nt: TGTGCCAGCAGTTTTTGGGACACACTCAACATTCAGTACTTC

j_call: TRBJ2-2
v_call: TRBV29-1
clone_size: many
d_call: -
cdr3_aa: CSVVGGIGGELFF
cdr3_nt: TGCAGCGTTGTCGGGGGTATCGGCGGGGAGCTGTTTTTT

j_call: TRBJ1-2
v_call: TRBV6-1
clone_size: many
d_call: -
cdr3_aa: CASSVTGRANYGYTF
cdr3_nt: TGTGCCAGCAGTGTCACAGGGAGGGCTAACTATGGCTACACCTTC

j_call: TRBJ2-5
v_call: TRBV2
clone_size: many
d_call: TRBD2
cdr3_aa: CASSGGLAGGLQETQYF
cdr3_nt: TGTGCCAGCAGCGGGGGACTAGCGGGAGGACTCCAAGAGACCCAGTACTTC

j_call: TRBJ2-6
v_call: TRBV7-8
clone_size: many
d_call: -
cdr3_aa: CASRPSSGANVLTF
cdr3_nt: TGTGCCAGTAGACCCAGCTCTGGGGCCAACGTCCTGACTTTC

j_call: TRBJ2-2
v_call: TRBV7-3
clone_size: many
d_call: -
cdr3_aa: CASSLRWARVPAGNTGELFF
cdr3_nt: TGTGCCAGCAGCTTAAGGTGGGCCAGGGTCCCAGCGGGGAACACCGGGGAGCTGTTTTTT